This TCR beta chain was retrieved from a study of T cells in Graves' hyperthyroidism and ophthalmopathy. TCR beta CDR3 regions were amplified from RNA. The study used the HTBI primer set for a first-round RT-PCR of the TCR CDR3. TCRdb called the multiplex PCR reads again in MiXCR, with one record for every CDR3 protein. The sample yields 700,000 or so distinct CDR3 sequences, more than 12% seen once. This clonotype was seen at least ten times. The V gene end was trimmed by 4 bases and the J gene end by 3 bases; junction bases not matched to a gene: 11. Germline V lookup: CDR1 SGHVS, CDR2 FQNEAQ. The CDR3 consists of 17 residues.

The receptor comes from a woman aged 45-65 years with Graves' ophthalmopathy. V and J are TRBV7-8 and TRBJ2-7; 11 bases agree with TRBD2. The material sequenced was blood. CDR3 sequence (DNA): TGTGCCAGCAGCTCCCCATTGGGACTAGCGGTTATCTACGAGCAGTACTTC. It encodes CASSSPLGLAVIYEQYF.